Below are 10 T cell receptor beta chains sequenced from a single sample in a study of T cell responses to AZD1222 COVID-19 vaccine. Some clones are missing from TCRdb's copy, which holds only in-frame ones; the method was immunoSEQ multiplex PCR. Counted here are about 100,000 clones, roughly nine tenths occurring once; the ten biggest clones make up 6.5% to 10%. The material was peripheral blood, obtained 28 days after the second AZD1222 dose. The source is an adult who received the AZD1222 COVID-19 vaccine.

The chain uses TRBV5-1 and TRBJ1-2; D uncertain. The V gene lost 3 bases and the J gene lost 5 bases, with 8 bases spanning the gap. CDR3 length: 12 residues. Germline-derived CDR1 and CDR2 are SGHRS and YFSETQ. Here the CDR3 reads CASSSPNYGYTF. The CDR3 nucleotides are TGCGCCAGCAGCTCCCCAAATTATGGCTACACCTTC.

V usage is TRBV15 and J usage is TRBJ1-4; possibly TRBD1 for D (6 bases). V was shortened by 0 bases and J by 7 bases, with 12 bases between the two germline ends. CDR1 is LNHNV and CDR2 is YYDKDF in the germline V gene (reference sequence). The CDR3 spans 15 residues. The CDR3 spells CATSREAGGREKLFF. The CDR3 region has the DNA TGTGCCACCAGCAGAGAGGCGGGGGGGCGTGAAAAACTGTTTTTT.

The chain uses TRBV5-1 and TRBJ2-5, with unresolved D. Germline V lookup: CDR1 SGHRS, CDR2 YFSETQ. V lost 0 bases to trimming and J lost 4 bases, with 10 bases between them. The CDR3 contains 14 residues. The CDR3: CASSLGLAGETQYF. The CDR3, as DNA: TGCGCCAGCAGCTTGGGGTTAGCTGGAGAGACCCAGTACTTC.

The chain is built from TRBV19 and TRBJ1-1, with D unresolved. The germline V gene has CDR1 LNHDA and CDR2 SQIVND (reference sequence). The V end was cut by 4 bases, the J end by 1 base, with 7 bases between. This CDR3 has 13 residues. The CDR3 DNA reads TGTGCCAGTAGTAGGCTGCAGAACACTGAAGCTTTCTTT. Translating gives CASSRLQNTEAFF.

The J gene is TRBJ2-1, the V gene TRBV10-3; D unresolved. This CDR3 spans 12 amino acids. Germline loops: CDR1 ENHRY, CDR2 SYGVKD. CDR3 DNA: TGTGCATCAAGCGAACCATACAATGAGCAGTTCTTC. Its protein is CASSEPYNEQFF.

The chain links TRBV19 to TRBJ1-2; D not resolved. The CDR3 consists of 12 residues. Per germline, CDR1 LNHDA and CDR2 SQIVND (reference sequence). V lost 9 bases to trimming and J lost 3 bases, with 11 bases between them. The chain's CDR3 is CASSRADYGYTF. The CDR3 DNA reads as TGTGCCAGCTCTCGGGCGGACTATGGCTACACCTTC. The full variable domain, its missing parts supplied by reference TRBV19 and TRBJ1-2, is DGGITQSPKYLFRKEGQNVTLSCEQNLNHDAMYWYRQDPGQGLRLIYYSQIVNDFQKGDIAEGYSVSREKKESFPLTVTSAQKNPTAFYLCASSRADYGYTFGSGTRLTVV.

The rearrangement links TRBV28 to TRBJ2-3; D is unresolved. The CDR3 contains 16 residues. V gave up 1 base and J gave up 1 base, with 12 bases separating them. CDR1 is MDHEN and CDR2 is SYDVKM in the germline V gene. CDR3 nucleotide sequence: TGTGCCAGCAGTTTATTGACCCTGGGTGGCACAGATACGCAGTATTTT. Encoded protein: CASSLLTLGGTDTQYF.

CDR3 coding DNA: TGTGCCAGCAGCTTCCAGACTAGCGGGCTCTCAAGCACAGATACGCAGTATTTT. Protein: CASSFQTSGLSSTDTQYF. The chain is built from TRBV7-9 and TRBJ2-3, with 10 positions matching TRBD2. There are 18 residues in the CDR3. CDR1 is SEHNR, CDR2 FQNEAQ, per germline (reference sequence). V dropped 3 bases and J dropped 0; count of bases not matched to a gene: 9. Variable domain in full (rest from reference TRBV7-9 and TRBJ2-3): DTGVSQNPRHKITKRGQNVTFRCDPISEHNRLYWYRQTLGQGPEFLTYFQNEAQLEKSRLLSDRFSAERPKGSFSTLEIQRTEQGDSAMYLCASSFQTSGLSSTDTQYFGPGTRLTVL.

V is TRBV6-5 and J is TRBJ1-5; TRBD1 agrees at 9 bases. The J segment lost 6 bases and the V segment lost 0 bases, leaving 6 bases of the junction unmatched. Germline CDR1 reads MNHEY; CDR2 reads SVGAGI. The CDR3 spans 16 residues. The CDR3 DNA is TGTGCCAGCAGTTACTCGAACAGGGGGCTTAGTCAGCCCCAGCATTTT. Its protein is CASSYSNRGLSQPQHF.

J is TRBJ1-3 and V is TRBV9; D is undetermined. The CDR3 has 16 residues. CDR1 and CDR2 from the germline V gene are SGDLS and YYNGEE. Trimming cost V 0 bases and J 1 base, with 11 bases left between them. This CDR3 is CASSVVGRASGNTIYF. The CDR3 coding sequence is TGTGCCAGCAGCGTAGTTGGGAGGGCTTCTGGAAACACCATATATTTT.